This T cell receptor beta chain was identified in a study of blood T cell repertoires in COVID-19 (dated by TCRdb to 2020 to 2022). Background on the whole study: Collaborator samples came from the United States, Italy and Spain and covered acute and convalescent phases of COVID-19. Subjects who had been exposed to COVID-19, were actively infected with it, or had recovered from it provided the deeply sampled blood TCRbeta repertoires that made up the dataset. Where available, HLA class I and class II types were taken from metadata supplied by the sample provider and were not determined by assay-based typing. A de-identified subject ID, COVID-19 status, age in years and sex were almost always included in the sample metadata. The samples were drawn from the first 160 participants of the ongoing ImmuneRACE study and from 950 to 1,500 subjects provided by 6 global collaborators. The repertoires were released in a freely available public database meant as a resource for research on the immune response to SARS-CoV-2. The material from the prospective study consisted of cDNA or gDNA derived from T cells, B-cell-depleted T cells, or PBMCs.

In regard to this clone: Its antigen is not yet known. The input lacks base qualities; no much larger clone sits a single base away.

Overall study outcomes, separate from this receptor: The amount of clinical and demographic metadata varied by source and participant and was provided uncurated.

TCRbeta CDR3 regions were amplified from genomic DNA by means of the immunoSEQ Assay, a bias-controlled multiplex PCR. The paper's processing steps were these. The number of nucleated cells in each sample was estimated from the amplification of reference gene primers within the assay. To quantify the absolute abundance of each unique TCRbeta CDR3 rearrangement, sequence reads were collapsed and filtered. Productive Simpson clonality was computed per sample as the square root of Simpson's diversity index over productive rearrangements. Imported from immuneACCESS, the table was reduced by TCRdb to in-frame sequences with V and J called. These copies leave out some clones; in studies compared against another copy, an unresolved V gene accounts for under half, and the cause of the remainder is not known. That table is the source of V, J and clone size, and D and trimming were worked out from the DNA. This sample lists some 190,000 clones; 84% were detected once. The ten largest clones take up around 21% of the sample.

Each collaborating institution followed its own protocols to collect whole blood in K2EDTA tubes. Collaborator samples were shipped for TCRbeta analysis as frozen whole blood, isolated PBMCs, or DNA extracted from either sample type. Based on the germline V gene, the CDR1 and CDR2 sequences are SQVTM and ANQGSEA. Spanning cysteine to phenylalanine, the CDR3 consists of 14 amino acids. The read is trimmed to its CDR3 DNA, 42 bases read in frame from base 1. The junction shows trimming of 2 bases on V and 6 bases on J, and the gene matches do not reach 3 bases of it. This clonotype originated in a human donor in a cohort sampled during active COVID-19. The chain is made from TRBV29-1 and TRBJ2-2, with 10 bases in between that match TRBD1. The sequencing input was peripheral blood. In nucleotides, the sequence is TGCAGCGTTGAAACGACAGGGGGCCCCGGGGAGCTGTTTTTT. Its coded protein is CSVETTGGPGELFF.